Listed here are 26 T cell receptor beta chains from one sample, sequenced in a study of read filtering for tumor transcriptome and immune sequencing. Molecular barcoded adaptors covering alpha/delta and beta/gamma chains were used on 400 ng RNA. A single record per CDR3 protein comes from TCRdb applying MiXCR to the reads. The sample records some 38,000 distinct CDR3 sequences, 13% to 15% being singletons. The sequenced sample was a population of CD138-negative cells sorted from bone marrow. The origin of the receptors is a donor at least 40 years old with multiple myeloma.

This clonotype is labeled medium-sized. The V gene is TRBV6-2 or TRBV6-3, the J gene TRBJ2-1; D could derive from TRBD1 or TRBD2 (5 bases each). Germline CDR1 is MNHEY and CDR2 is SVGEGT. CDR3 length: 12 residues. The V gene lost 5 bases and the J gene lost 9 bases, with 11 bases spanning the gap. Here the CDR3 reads CASSEVRGEQFF. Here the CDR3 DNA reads TGTGCCAGCAGTGAAGTGAGGGGTGAGCAGTTCTTC.

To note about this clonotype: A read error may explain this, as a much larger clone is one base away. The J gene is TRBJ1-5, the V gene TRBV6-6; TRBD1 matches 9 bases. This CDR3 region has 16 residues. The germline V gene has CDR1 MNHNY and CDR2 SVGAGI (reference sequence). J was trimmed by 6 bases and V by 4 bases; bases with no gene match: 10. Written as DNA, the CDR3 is TGTGCCAGCAGTTCGCATACAGGGGGCGCAACTCAGCCCCAGCATTTT. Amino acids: CASSSHTGGATQPQHF.

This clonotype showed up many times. In nucleotides, the CDR3 is TGTGCCAGCAGTTTTACAGGTAATCAGCCCCAGCATTTT. Translating it yields CASSFTGNQPQHF. The genes are TRBV27 and TRBJ1-5; D is perhaps TRBD1 (5 bases). This CDR3 spans 13 amino acids. In germline, CDR1 is MNHEY, CDR2 SMNVEV (reference sequence). Trimming cost V 3 bases and J 4 bases, with 7 bases left between them.

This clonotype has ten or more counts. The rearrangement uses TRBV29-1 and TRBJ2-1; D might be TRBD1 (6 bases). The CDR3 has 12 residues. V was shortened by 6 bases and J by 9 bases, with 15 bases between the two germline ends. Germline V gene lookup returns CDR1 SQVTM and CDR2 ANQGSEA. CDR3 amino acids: CSVGQPQGEQFF. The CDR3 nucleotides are TGCAGCGTCGGACAGCCACAGGGTGAGCAGTTCTTC.

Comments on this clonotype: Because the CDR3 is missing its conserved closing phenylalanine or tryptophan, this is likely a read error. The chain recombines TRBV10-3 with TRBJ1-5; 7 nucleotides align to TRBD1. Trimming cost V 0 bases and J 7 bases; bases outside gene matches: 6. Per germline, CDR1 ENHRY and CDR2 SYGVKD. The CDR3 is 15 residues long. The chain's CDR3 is CAISESTGLGQPQHL. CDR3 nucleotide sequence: TGTGCCATCAGTGAGTCGACAGGGCTGGGGCAGCCCCAGCATCTT.

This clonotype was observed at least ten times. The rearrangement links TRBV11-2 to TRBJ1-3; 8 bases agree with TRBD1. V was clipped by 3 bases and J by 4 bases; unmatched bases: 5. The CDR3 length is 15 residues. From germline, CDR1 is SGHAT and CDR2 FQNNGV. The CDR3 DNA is TGTGCCAGCAGCTTGCGGACAGGGTTGGGAAACACCATATATTTT. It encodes CASSLRTGLGNTIYF.

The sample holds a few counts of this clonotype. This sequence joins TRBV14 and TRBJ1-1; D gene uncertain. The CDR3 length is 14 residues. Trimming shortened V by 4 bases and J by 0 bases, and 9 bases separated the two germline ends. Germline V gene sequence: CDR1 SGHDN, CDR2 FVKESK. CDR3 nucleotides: TGTGCCAGCAGCCGCCAGAGGATGAACACTGAAGCTTTCTTT. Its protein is CASSRQRMNTEAFF.

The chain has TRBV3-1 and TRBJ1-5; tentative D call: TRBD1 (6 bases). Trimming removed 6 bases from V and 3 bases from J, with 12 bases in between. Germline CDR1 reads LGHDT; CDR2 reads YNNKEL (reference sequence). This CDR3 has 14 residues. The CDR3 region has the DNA TGTGCCAGCAGGGACGCAGGGGTCAATCAGCCCCAGCATTTT. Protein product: CASRDAGVNQPQHF.

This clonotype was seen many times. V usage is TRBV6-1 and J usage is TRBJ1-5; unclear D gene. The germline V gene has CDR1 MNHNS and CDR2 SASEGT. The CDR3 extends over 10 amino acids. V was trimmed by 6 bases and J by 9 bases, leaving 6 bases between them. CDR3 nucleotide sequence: TGTGCCAGCAGCCGGGGGCCCCAGCATTTT. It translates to CASSRGPQHF.

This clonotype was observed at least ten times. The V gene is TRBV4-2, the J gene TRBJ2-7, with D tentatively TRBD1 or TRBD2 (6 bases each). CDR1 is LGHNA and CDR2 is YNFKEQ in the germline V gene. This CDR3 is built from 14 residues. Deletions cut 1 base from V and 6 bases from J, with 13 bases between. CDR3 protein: CASSQGVRGGEQYF. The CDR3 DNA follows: TGTGCCAGCAGCCAAGGTGTCAGGGGAGGCGAGCAGTACTTC.

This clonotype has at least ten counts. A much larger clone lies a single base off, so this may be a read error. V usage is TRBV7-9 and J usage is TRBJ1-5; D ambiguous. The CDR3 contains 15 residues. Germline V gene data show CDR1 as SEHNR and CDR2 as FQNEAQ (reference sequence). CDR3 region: CASSLGLGSNQPKHF. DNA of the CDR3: TGTGCCAGCAGCTTAGGCCTCGGTAGCAATCAGCCCAAGCATTTT.

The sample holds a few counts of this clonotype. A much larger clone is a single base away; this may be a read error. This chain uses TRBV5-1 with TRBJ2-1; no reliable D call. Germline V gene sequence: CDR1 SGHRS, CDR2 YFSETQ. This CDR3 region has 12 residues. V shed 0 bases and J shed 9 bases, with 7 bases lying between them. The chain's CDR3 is CASSLVAGEQFF. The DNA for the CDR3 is TGCGCCAGCAGCTTGGTCGCTGGTGAGCAGTTCTTC.

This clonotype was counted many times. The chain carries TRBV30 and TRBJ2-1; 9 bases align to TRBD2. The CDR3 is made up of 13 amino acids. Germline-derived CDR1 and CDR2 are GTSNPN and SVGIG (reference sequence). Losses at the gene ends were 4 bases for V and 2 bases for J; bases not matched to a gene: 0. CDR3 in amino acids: CAWTSGAYNEQFF. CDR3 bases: TGTGCCTGGACTAGCGGGGCCTACAATGAGCAGTTCTTC. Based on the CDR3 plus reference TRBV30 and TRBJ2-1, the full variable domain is SQTIHQWPATLVQPVGSPLSLECTVEGTSNPNLYWYRQAAGRGLQLLFYSVGIGQISSEVPQNLSASRPQDRQFILSSKKLLLSDSGFYLCAWTSGAYNEQFFGPGTRLTVL.

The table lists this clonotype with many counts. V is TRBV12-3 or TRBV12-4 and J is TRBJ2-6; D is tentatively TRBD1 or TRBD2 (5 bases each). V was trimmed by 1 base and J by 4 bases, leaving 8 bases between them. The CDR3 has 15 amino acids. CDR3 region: CASSLEGTGANVLTF. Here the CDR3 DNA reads TGTGCCAGCAGTTTAGAGGGGACCGGGGCCAACGTCCTGACTTTC.

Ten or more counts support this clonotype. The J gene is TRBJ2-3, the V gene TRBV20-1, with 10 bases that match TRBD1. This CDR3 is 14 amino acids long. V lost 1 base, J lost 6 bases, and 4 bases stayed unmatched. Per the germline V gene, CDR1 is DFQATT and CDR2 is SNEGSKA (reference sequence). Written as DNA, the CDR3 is TGCAGTGCTAGAGGACAGGGGGCATATGATACGCAGTATTTT. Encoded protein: CSARGQGAYDTQYF.

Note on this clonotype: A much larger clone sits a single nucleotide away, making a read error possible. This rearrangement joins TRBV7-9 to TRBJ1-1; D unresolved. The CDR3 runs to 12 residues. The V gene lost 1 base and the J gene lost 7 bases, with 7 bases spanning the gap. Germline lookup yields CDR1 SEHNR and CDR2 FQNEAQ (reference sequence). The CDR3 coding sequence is TGTGCCAGCAGCTTAGGGGTAATTGAAGCTTTCTTT. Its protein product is CASSLGVIEAFF.

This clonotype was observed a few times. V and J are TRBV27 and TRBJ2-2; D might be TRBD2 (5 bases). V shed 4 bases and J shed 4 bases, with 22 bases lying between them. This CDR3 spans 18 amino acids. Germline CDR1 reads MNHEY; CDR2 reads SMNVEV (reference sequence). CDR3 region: CASSSWAGEGRSTGELFF. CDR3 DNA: TGTGCCAGCAGTTCATGGGCGGGTGAGGGCAGATCCACCGGGGAGCTGTTTTTT.

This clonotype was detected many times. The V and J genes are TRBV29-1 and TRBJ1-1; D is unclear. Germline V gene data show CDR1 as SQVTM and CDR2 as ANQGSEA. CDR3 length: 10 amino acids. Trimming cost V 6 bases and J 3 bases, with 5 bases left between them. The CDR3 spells CSVLDTEAFF. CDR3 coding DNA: TGCAGCGTACTTGACACTGAAGCTTTCTTT.

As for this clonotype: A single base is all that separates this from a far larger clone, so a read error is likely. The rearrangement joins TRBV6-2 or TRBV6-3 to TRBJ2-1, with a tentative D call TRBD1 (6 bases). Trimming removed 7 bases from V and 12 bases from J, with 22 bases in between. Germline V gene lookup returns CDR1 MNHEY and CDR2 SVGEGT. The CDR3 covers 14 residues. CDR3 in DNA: TGTGCCAGCAATCCGGGACAAGTCCTGGGTGGGCAGTTCTTC. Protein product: CASNPGQVLGGQFF.

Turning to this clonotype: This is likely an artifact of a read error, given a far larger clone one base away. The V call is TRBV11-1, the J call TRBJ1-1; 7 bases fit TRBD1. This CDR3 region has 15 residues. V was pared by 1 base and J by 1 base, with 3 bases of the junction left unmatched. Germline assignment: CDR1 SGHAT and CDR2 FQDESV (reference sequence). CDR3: CASSLVGQSNTEAFF. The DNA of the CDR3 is TGTGCCAGCAGCTTAGTGGGACAGTCGAACACTGAAGCTTTCTTT.

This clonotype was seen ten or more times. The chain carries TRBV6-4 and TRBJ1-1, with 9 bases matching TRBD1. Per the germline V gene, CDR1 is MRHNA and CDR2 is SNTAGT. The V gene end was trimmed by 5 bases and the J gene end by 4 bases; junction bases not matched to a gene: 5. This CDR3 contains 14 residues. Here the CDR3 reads CASSQQGASTEAFF. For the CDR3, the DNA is TGTGCCAGCAGTCAACAGGGGGCGAGCACTGAAGCTTTCTTT.

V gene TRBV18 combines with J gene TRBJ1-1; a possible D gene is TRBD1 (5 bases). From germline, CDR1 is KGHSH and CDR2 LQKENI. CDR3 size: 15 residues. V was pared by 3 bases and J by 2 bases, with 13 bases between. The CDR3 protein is CASSPTQGANTEAFF. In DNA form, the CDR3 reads TGTGCCAGCTCACCGACTCAGGGAGCCAACACTGAAGCTTTCTTT.

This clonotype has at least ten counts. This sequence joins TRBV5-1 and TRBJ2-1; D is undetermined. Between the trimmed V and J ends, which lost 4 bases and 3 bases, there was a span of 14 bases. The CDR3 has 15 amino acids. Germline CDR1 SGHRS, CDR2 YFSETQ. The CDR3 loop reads CASSPIGAGYNEQFF. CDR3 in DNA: TGCGCCAGCAGCCCAATCGGTGCTGGCTACAATGAGCAGTTCTTC.

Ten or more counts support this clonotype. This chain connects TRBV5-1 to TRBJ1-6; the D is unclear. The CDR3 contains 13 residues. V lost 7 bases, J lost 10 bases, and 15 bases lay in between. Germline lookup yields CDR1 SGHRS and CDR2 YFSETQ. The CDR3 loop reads CASQSGAGSPLHF. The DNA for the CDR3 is TGCGCCAGCCAGTCGGGCGCTGGGTCACCCCTCCACTTT.

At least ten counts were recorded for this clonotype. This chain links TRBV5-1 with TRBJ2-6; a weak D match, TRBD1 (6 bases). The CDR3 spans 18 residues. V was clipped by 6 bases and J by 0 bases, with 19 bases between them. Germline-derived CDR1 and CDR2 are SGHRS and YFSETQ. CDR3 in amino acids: CASTKRTQGISGANVLTF. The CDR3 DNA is TGCGCCAGCACGAAGAGGACCCAGGGGATCTCTGGGGCCAACGTCCTGACTTTC.

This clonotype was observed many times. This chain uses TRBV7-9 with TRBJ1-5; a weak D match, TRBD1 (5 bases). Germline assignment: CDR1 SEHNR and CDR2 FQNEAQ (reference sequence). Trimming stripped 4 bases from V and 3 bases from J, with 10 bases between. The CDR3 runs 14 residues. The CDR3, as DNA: TGTGCCAGCAGCTCACAGGCCTACAATCAGCCCCAGCATTTT. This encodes CASSSQAYNQPQHF.